These T cell receptor beta chains were read from a single sample in a study of blood T cell repertoires in COVID-19. Here immunoSEQ multiplex PCR was the method, and the copy in TCRdb shows in-frame clones only, minus some. The sample shows around 140,000 clones, around nine tenths of them seen only once. The sample consisted of peripheral blood. The receptors here all came from a man in his 60s with COVID-19, enrolled during active disease. Each CDR3 is given with its conserved first and last residue. D genes are given only for firm matches. Only part of the rows carry a size: once, few, many, or a class if the clone is expanded.

TRBV7-2	TRBJ2-1	-	TRBD2	CASRLAGDEQFF	TGTGCCAGCAGACTAGCGGGGGATGAGCAGTTCTTC
TRBV19	TRBJ2-1	-	-	CASSITGIGHNEQFF	TGTGCCAGTAGTATAACCGGGATCGGGCACAATGAGCAGTTCTTC
TRBV5-1	TRBJ2-5	-	TRBD2	CASAELAGEETQYF	TGCGCCAGCGCGGAACTAGCGGGGGAAGAGACCCAGTACTTC
TRBV5-1	TRBJ2-3	-	TRBD1	CASSPTRTGGSDTQYF	TGCGCCAGCAGCCCGACCCGGACAGGGGGATCAGATACGCAGTATTTT
TRBV5-1	TRBJ1-4	-	TRBD1	CASSPRQGSEKLFF	TGCGCCAGCAGCCCCCGACAGGGTAGCGAAAAACTGTTTTTT
TRBV5-5	TRBJ1-6	-	-	CASSFQGTGYNSPLHF	TGTGCCAGCAGCTTTCAGGGAACGGGCTATAATTCACCCCTCCACTTT
TRBV30	TRBJ1-2	-	TRBD1	CAWSVDRGERVYGYTF	TGTGCCTGGAGTGTCGACAGGGGGGAACGTGTGTATGGCTACACCTTC
TRBV5-4	TRBJ2-1	once	TRBD2	CASSSGGLAGSEQFF	TGTGCCAGCAGCTCTGGAGGGCTAGCGGGGTCTGAGCAGTTCTTC
TRBV6-5	TRBJ2-3	-	TRBD1	CASNQKGQPTDTQYF	TGTGCCAGCAATCAAAAGGGACAGCCCACAGATACGCAGTATTTT
TRBV5-1	TRBJ2-1	-	-	CASSITTGRNEQFF	TGCGCCAGCAGTATAACGACAGGGAGGAATGAGCAGTTCTTC
TRBV18	TRBJ1-3	-	-	CASSPQGNTGNTIYF	TGTGCCAGCTCACCACAGGGGAATACTGGAAACACCATATATTTT
TRBV2	TRBJ2-7	-	TRBD1	CASRTSGTAGEQYF	TGTGCCAGCAGGACATCCGGGACAGCCGGCGAGCAGTACTTC
TRBV6-5	TRBJ1-2	-	TRBD1	CATSGRTGVDYGYTF	TGTGCCACATCGGGACGGACAGGGGTGGACTATGGCTACACCTTC
TRBV27	TRBJ1-1	-	-	CASSFWSGWGTEAFF	TGTGCCAGCAGTTTTTGGTCAGGGTGGGGTACTGAAGCTTTCTTT
TRBV30	TRBJ1-2	-	TRBD1	CAWSATFGTGGGSNYGYTF	TGTGCCTGGAGCGCTACCTTCGGGACAGGGGGCGGGAGTAACTATGGCTACACCTTC